The T cell receptor beta chain under discussion was sequenced for a study of control samples from healthy donors and cancer patients. CDR1 is SGHRS, CDR2 YFSETQ, per germline. With 4 bases clipped from V and 7 bases from J, the junction kept 10 bases outside the gene matches. The CDR3 runs 15 residues. The sample holds a few counts of this clone. Using immunoSEQ multiplex PCR, the repertoire was profiled, and TCRdb retains in-frame clones only, with some absent. Of roughly 120,000 clones listed, around 87% are singletons. The chain uses TRBV5-1 and TRBJ2-2, with 7 bases fitting TRBD2. This TCR derives from a woman aged 45-65 years with colorectal cancer. Material for sequencing was PBMCs. The DNA of the CDR3 is TGCGCCAGCAGCACCCTACTAGCGAAGGGCGGGGAGCTGTTTTTT. Encoded protein: CASSTLLAKGGELFF. The whole variable domain, remainder taken from reference TRBV5-1 and TRBJ2-2, is KAGVTQTPRYLIKTRGQQVTLSCSPISGHRSVSWYQQTPGQGLQFLFEYFSETQRNKGNFPGRFSGRQFSNSRSEMNVSTLELGDSALYLCASSTLLAKGGELFFGEGSRLTVL.